Following are 4 T cell receptor beta chains from one sample sequenced in a study of CD8 T cells in ankylosing spondylitis. TCRdb independently ran MiXCR on the 5' RACE reads; one entry per CDR3 protein. The repertoire holds 200,000 to 300,000 distinct CDR3 sequences, with 32% as singletons. Sample: blood, either unsorted or a sorted T cell fraction (not recorded which). These receptors were obtained from a male donor with ankylosing spondylitis or in good health (not recorded which).

The J gene is TRBJ2-7, the V gene TRBV6-1, with 10 positions matching TRBD1. The CDR3 runs to 14 residues. The J segment lost 4 bases and the V segment lost 9 bases, leaving 9 bases of the junction unmatched. Per the germline V gene, CDR1 is MNHNS and CDR2 is SASEGT. The CDR3 region is CASQPGTGAYEQYF. In DNA, the CDR3 is TGTGCCAGTCAGCCTGGGACAGGGGCGTACGAGCAGTACTTC.

This chain joins TRBV5-1 and TRBJ2-2, with no clear D. CDR1 is SGHRS, CDR2 YFSETQ, per germline. Trimming took off 0 bases at V and 0 bases at J, with 12 bases between the two ends. The CDR3 has 17 amino acids. CDR3 residues: CASSLETVRSNTGELFF. CDR3 DNA: TGCGCCAGCAGCTTGGAGACCGTAAGATCGAACACCGGGGAGCTGTTTTTT. The full variable domain, its missing parts supplied by reference TRBV5-1 and TRBJ2-2, is KAGVTQTPRYLIKTRGQQVTLSCSPISGHRSVSWYQQTPGQGLQFLFEYFSETQRNKGNFPGRFSGRQFSNSRSEMNVSTLELGDSALYLCASSLETVRSNTGELFFGEGSRLTVL.

This clonotype occurred a few times. This sequence joins TRBV27 and TRBJ1-2; D is perhaps TRBD1 (6 bases). Germline V gene lookup returns CDR1 MNHEY and CDR2 SMNVEV (reference sequence). The CDR3 is 13 residues long. V gave up 4 bases and J gave up 6 bases, with 12 bases separating them. CDR3 DNA sequence: TGTGCCAGCAGTTCCCTTAGGACAGATGGCTACACCTTC. Protein product: CASSSLRTDGYTF.

This clonotype was detected only once. DNA for the CDR3: TGTGCCAGCAGTTACTCGACGGGGTCTGGAAACACCATATATTTT. Amino acid sequence: CASSYSTGSGNTIYF. J is TRBJ1-3 and V is TRBV6-2 or TRBV6-3; no definite D call. The ends were cut back, 0 bases at V and 1 base at J, with 7 bases in the middle. Germline CDR1 reads MNHEY; CDR2 reads SVGEGT. The CDR3 has 15 residues.